The 17 T cell receptor beta chains below come from one sample, sequenced in a study of CD8 T cells in ankylosing spondylitis. TCRdb re-called the 5' RACE reads through MiXCR, storing one row per CDR3 protein. The repertoire has roughly 200,000 distinct CDR3 sequences, under 30% of them found once; the top ten carry less than 8.5%. The material sequenced was blood, either unsorted or a sorted T cell fraction (not recorded which). These TCRs come from a male donor with ankylosing spondylitis or in good health (not recorded which).

V and J are TRBV20-1 and TRBJ2-1; the match to TRBD2 covers 10 bases. J was trimmed by 5 bases and V by 2 bases; bases with no gene match: 6. The CDR3 loop spans 15 amino acids. CDR1 is DFQATT and CDR2 is SNEGSKA in the germline V gene (reference sequence). CDR3 nucleotides: TGCAGTGCTAGACTAGCGGGAGAACCCCACAATGAGCAGTTCTTC. It codes for CSARLAGEPHNEQFF.

This clonotype was seen at least ten times. The rearrangement links TRBV7-3 to TRBJ2-3; the D gene could be TRBD1 or TRBD2 (6 bases each). Trimming took 2 bases from V and 6 from J, leaving 12 bases between them. The CDR3 has 14 residues. Germline V gene sequence: CDR1 SGHTA, CDR2 FQGTGA. The CDR3 DNA sequence: TGTGCCAGCAGCTTAGGGGGGACATTGGATACGCAGTATTTT. The encoded protein is CASSLGGTLDTQYF.

This clonotype was recorded many times. V gene TRBV5-1 combines with J gene TRBJ1-5; D is ambiguous. The germline V gene has CDR1 SGHRS and CDR2 YFSETQ. This CDR3 comprises 14 residues. V lost 0 bases, J lost 6 bases, and 10 bases lay in between. The CDR3 region has the DNA TGCGCCAGCAGCTTGGGGGATACCGGTCAGCCCCAGCATTTT. Protein sequence: CASSLGDTGQPQHF.

This clonotype was seen at least ten times. The genes are TRBV5-1 and TRBJ2-6; 7 bases align to TRBD2. The CDR3 runs 16 residues. The V segment lost 6 bases and the J segment 1 base; nucleotides outside the gene matches: 7. From germline, CDR1 is SGHRS and CDR2 YFSETQ. CDR3 residues: CASNRGDPSGANVLTF. The CDR3 DNA sequence: TGCGCCAGCAATCGGGGGGATCCTTCTGGGGCCAACGTCCTGACTTTC.

This clonotype was observed a handful of times. The chain has TRBV20-1 and TRBJ1-3; 12 nucleotides agree with TRBD1. This CDR3 has 16 amino acids. V was pared by 3 bases and J by 4 bases, with 7 bases of the junction left unmatched. Germline V gene sequence: CDR1 DFQATT, CDR2 SNEGSKA (reference sequence). CDR3 in DNA: TGCAGTGCTAGTCGGGGACAGGGGGCGTCGGGAAACACCATATATTTT. This encodes CSASRGQGASGNTIYF.

In its sample, this clonotype was seen many times. DNA of the CDR3: TGCGCCAGCAGCGACCAGGGACTAGCGGGAAAGGATGGGCAGTTCTTC. It codes for CASSDQGLAGKDGQFF. This sequence joins TRBV5-1 and TRBJ2-1; 13 bases align to TRBD2. Losses at the gene ends were 4 bases for V and 12 bases for J; bases not matched to a gene: 13. This CDR3 has 16 residues. Per the germline V gene, CDR1 is SGHRS and CDR2 is YFSETQ.

This clonotype was counted ten times or more. V gene TRBV20-1 combines with J gene TRBJ1-3, with D hard to call. V was cut by 5 bases and J by 3 bases, with 11 bases left in between. Germline assignment: CDR1 DFQATT and CDR2 SNEGSKA (reference sequence). The CDR3 has 13 residues. Here the CDR3 DNA reads TGCAGTGCTCCCCGGATAAATGGAAACACCATATATTTT. The encoded protein is CSAPRINGNTIYF.

The CDR3 sequence: CSASRGTGELFF. The DNA of the CDR3 is TGCAGCGCCAGTAGGGGCACCGGGGAGCTGTTTTTT. The rearrangement links TRBV29-1 to TRBJ2-2, with a weak D call TRBD1 (5 bases). Trimming took off 7 bases at V and 4 bases at J, with 10 bases between the two ends. The germline V gene has CDR1 SQVTM and CDR2 ANQGSEA. The CDR3 loop spans 12 amino acids.

This clonotype was counted between two and nine times. V is TRBV6-1 and J is TRBJ2-3; TRBD2 aligns across 10 bases. The CDR3 totals 15 residues. Germline values: CDR1 MNHNS, CDR2 SASEGT. The V segment lost 6 bases and the J segment 2 bases; nucleotides outside the gene matches: 5. The CDR3 protein is CASSRTSGNTDTQYF. The CDR3 bases are TGTGCCAGCAGCCGGACTAGCGGAAACACAGATACGCAGTATTTT.

With respect to this clonotype: A much more abundant neighbour one base away suggests this may be a read error. This sequence joins TRBV3-1 and TRBJ2-7; D not certain. CDR3 length equals 12 residues. Looked up from germline, CDR1 is LGHDT and CDR2 is YNNKEL (reference sequence). V lost 7 bases to trimming and J lost 2 bases, with 9 bases between them. The CDR3 coding sequence is TGTGCCAGCACCTGCAGCACCTACGAGCAGTACTTC. It translates to CASTCSTYEQYF.

This chain connects TRBV19 to TRBJ2-5, with a tentative D call TRBD1 (6 bases). The V gene's germline CDR1 is LNHDA and CDR2 SQIVND (reference sequence). V was cut by 2 bases and J by 3 bases, with 13 bases left in between. This CDR3 has 15 amino acids. The CDR3 nucleotides are TGTGCCAGTAGTATACGACGGCAGGGGAAAGAGACCCAGTACTTC. Encoded protein: CASSIRRQGKETQYF.

This chain uses TRBV7-2 with TRBJ2-2; perhaps TRBD2 as D (6 bases). V was pared by 1 base and J by 4 bases, with 7 bases between. Germline V gene data show CDR1 as SGHTA and CDR2 as FQGNSA. There are 14 residues in the CDR3. In DNA, the CDR3 is TGTGCCAGCAGCTTAGGGGGACTCACCGGGGAGCTGTTTTTT. Its protein is CASSLGGLTGELFF.

This chain uses TRBV20-1 with TRBJ2-5; 11 bases fit TRBD2. V lost 5 bases and J lost 5; bases outside the gene matches: 13. Germline CDR1 reads DFQATT; CDR2 reads SNEGSKA (reference sequence). The CDR3 has 16 residues. CDR3: CSAGSGRAAGRETQYF. The CDR3 DNA reads as TGCAGTGCTGGTAGCGGGAGGGCCGCGGGGAGGGAGACCCAGTACTTC.

The table lists this clonotype with many counts. The chain joins TRBV5-6 to TRBJ2-1; no firm D call. V gave up 0 bases and J gave up 7 bases, with 8 bases separating them. Germline CDR1 is SGHDT and CDR2 is YYEEEE. CDR3 length: 13 amino acids. The CDR3 DNA reads TGTGCCAGCAGCTTGGTCAGGATAAATGAGCAGTTCTTC. Amino acid sequence: CASSLVRINEQFF.

This clonotype was counted a single time. The chain employs TRBV7-3 and TRBJ2-3; the D is unclear. The CDR3 is 12 residues long. V was shortened by 2 bases and J by 4 bases, with 4 bases between the two germline ends. Germline loops: CDR1 SGHTA, CDR2 FQGTGA. The CDR3 protein is CASSLQADTQYF. The CDR3 bases are TGTGCCAGCAGCTTACAAGCAGATACGCAGTATTTT.

The sample holds a few counts of this clonotype. The chain couples TRBV11-2 to TRBJ2-1, with 10 bases fitting TRBD2. The germline CDR1 and CDR2 sequences are SGHAT and FQNNGV. The CDR3 contains 20 residues. V trimming: 2 bases; J trimming: 3 bases; junction bases outside the gene matches: 16. The CDR3 loop reads CASSLLLAGTPRGYYNEQFF. CDR3 in DNA: TGTGCCAGCAGCTTATTACTAGCGGGAACCCCAAGGGGCTACTACAATGAGCAGTTCTTC.

This clonotype was seen a handful of times. The rearrangement uses TRBV5-1 and TRBJ1-1; 8 bases are shared with TRBD1. The ends lost 4 bases at V and 1 base at J; junction bases unmatched: 6. CDR3 size: 15 residues. Germline CDR1 reads SGHRS; CDR2 reads YFSETQ. CDR3 sequence reads: CASSIRTGRNTEAFF. CDR3 coding DNA: TGCGCCAGCAGCATACGGACAGGGAGGAACACTGAAGCTTTCTTT.